These 25 T cell receptor beta chains came from one sample sequenced in a study of OX40 agonist ivuxolimab in advanced cancers. Assay used: immunoSEQ multiplex PCR; TCRdb lists only in-frame clones, some missing. This table has about 51,000 clones, roughly 86% appearing once. The specimen was CD4+ or CD8+ T cells sorted from blood, collected in a trial of the OX40 agonist ivuxolimab. The source is an adult with an advanced solid tumor such as melanoma, head and neck, liver or kidney cancer.

The V call is TRBV2, the J call TRBJ1-1, with a weak D call TRBD1 (5 bases). The CDR3 runs 13 residues. Trimming took 9 bases from V and 0 from J, leaving 11 bases between them. Germline CDR1 reads SNHLY; CDR2 reads FYNNEI. In nucleotides, the CDR3 is TGTGCCAGTCGACAGCTCATGAACACTGAAGCTTTCTTT. Residues: CASRQLMNTEAFF.

The chain uses TRBV11-2 and TRBJ2-1, with 7 bases that match TRBD1. CDR3 size: 16 residues. J gave up 6 bases and V 1 base, and 9 bases lay outside the gene matches. Germline assignment: CDR1 SGHAT and CDR2 FQNNGV. This chain's CDR3 is CASSLVKGALGNEQFF. CDR3 nucleotide sequence: TGTGCCAGCAGCTTAGTTAAGGGGGCCTTGGGCAATGAGCAGTTCTTC.

The chain is built from TRBV11-2 and TRBJ2-3; D is unclear. Deletions cut 2 bases from V and 2 bases from J, with 8 bases between. The CDR3 length is 14 residues. CDR1 is SGHAT and CDR2 is FQNNGV in the germline V gene. As DNA, the CDR3 is TGTGCCAGCAGCTTATACAGCAACACAGATACGCAGTATTTT. Translation gives CASSLYSNTDTQYF. Based on the CDR3 plus reference TRBV11-2 and TRBJ2-3, the full variable domain is EAGVAQSPRYKIIEKRQSVAFWCNPISGHATLYWYQQILGQGPKLLIQFQNNGVVDDSQLPKDRFSAERLKGVDSTLKIQPAKLEDSAVYLCASSLYSNTDTQYFGPGTRLTVL.

The chain links TRBV30 to TRBJ2-3, with D unclear. Per the germline V gene, CDR1 is GTSNPN and CDR2 is SVGIG (reference sequence). The CDR3 is made up of 14 amino acids. V lost 0 bases to trimming and J lost 6 bases, with 13 bases between them. The CDR3 region has the DNA TGTGCCTGGAGTGTAGTGGGCCAGGTTGATACGCAGTATTTT. Translation gives CAWSVVGQVDTQYF.

To note about this clone: This sample includes further DNA sequences coding for the same CDR3. V and J are TRBV4-1 and TRBJ2-1; D uncertain. V was trimmed by 1 base and J by 6 bases, leaving 4 bases between them. Germline assignment: CDR1 MGHRA and CDR2 YSYEKL. This CDR3 region has 12 residues. The CDR3 here is CASSQVGNEQFF. The CDR3 DNA reads as TGCGCCAGCAGCCAAGTGGGCAATGAGCAGTTCTTC.

This clone has just one count. V is TRBV19 and J is TRBJ1-3; TRBD1 might be the D (6 bases). From germline, CDR1 is LNHDA and CDR2 SQIVND (reference sequence). The CDR3 runs 15 residues. V gave up 6 bases and J gave up 4 bases, with 16 bases separating them. The CDR3: CASSLPRGIGNTIYF. In DNA, the CDR3 is TGTGCCAGTAGCCTCCCTAGGGGGATCGGAAACACCATATATTTT.

This rearrangement joins TRBV5-4 to TRBJ2-7; D is uncertain. Trimming cost V 2 bases and J 6 bases, with 12 bases left between them. Germline V lookup: CDR1 SGHNT, CDR2 YYREEE (reference sequence). CDR3 length equals 13 residues. CDR3 DNA: TGTGCCAGCAGCTTTCAAGGTGGCACCGAGCAGTACTTC. It yields the protein CASSFQGGTEQYF.

Regarding this clone: One end of the junction is discordant with germline, which a read error may explain. V gene TRBV27 combines with J gene TRBJ2-7; 8 bases agree with TRBD1. From germline, CDR1 is MNHEY and CDR2 SMNVEV (reference sequence). This CDR3 region has 12 residues. This chain's CDR3 is CASSLYTGGLVF. The CDR3 DNA reads TGTGCCAGCAGTTTGTATACAGGGGGTTTAGTCTTC.

The chain combines TRBV2 with TRBJ2-7; D is possibly TRBD2 (6 bases). The V end lost 6 bases, the J end lost 2 bases, and 14 bases lay between the germline ends. CDR3 length: 14 residues. CDR1 is SNHLY and CDR2 is FYNNEI in the germline V gene. The CDR3 nucleotides are TGTGCCAGCAGCGAACCGGGACTTCCCTACGAGCAGTACTTC. Translating it yields CASSEPGLPYEQYF. Combining the CDR3 with reference TRBV2 and TRBJ2-7 gives the whole variable domain EPEVTQTPSHQVTQMGQEVILRCVPISNHLYFYWYRQILGQKVEFLVSFYNNEISEKSEIFDDQFSVERPDGSNFTLKIRSTKLEDSAMYFCASSEPGLPYEQYFGPGTRLTVT.

This sequence joins TRBV7-2 and TRBJ1-6; D is undetermined. The CDR3 sequence is 15 residues long. Germline V gene data show CDR1 as SGHTA and CDR2 as FQGNSA. With 4 bases removed from V and 5 bases from J, the gap between germline ends came to 12 bases. The CDR3 loop reads CASSSWARNNSPLHF. Written as DNA, the CDR3 is TGTGCCAGCAGCTCCTGGGCCAGGAATAATTCACCCCTCCACTTT. The full variable domain, with the rest looked up from reference TRBV7-2 and TRBJ1-6, is GAGVSQSPSNKVTEKGKDVELRCDPISGHTALYWYRQSLGQGLEFLIYFQGNSAPDKSGLPSDRFSAERTGGSVSTLTIQRTQQEDSAVYLCASSSWARNNSPLHFGNGTRLTVT.

J is TRBJ2-7 and V is TRBV28; 9 bases line up with TRBD1. This CDR3 is built from 17 residues. Unmatched junction bases numbered 17, after V lost 6 bases and J lost 5 bases. Per germline, CDR1 MDHEN and CDR2 SYDVKM. The CDR3 is CASSLGQGTGRRHEQYF. The CDR3 region has the DNA TGTGCCAGCAGCCTAGGACAGGGGACGGGGCGTAGGCACGAGCAGTACTTC.

The chain links TRBV6-5 to TRBJ2-6; D is unresolved. Germline CDR1 MNHEY, CDR2 SVGAGI. Deletions cut 5 bases from V and 1 base from J, with 9 bases between. The CDR3 has 15 residues. CDR3 bases: TGTGCCAGCAGTACAAGTGGGTCTGGGGCCAACGTCCTGACTTTC. This translates into CASSTSGSGANVLTF.

The CDR3 nucleotides are TGTGCCAGTAGTTCCCGACTAGCGGGAGGAGGCTACGAGCAGTACTTC. Its translation is CASSSRLAGGGYEQYF. V is TRBV19 and J is TRBJ2-7; the match to TRBD2 covers 13 bases. CDR1 and CDR2 from the germline V gene are LNHDA and SQIVND (reference sequence). CDR3 length equals 16 residues. V was clipped by 5 bases and J by 3 bases; unmatched bases: 7.

The chain couples TRBV29-1 to TRBJ1-2, with D hard to call. Germline V CDR1 and CDR2: SQVTM, ANQGSEA. Trimming left V 6 bases short and J 6 bases short, with 20 bases between. The CDR3 has 14 residues. This chain's CDR3 is CSVSGGQALNGYTF. The CDR3 bases are TGCAGCGTGTCAGGTGGGCAGGCCCTGAATGGCTACACCTTC.

V and J are TRBV21-1 and TRBJ1-5. TRBV21-1 is noted as a pseudogene. This CDR3 is built from 10 residues. The CDR3 is CARENQPQHF. CDR3 nucleotide sequence: TGTGCCAGGGAAAATCAGCCCCAGCATTTT.

This chain links TRBV27 with TRBJ1-2; no firm D call. This CDR3 spans 13 amino acids. Trimming left V 2 bases short and J 8 bases short, with 12 bases between. From germline, CDR1 is MNHEY and CDR2 SMNVEV (reference sequence). The CDR3 loop is CASSLNPPGGYTF. The CDR3 DNA follows: TGTGCCAGCAGTTTAAACCCTCCGGGCGGCTACACCTTC.

The V call is TRBV18, the J call TRBJ1-5; TRBD1 is a possible D gene (5 bases). The CDR3 has 15 residues. Trimming removed 3 bases at V and 4 bases at J, with 13 bases between. Looked up from germline, CDR1 is KGHSH and CDR2 is LQKENI. This CDR3 is CASSPSRVGNQPQHF. The CDR3 DNA is TGTGCCAGCTCACCGAGCAGGGTGGGGAATCAGCCCCAGCATTTT.

The chain couples TRBV2 to TRBJ2-7, with D perhaps TRBD2 (5 bases). Germline V lookup: CDR1 SNHLY, CDR2 FYNNEI. The CDR3 spans 13 residues. Trimming removed 6 bases from V and 0 bases from J, with 9 bases in between. The CDR3 here is CASRADGSYEQYF. The CDR3 DNA reads as TGTGCCAGCAGAGCGGACGGCTCCTACGAGCAGTACTTC.

The chain employs TRBV19 and TRBJ2-3; 7 nucleotides match TRBD1. With V trimmed by 5 bases and J by 2 bases, 13 bases remained unmatched. This CDR3 is 17 amino acids long. Germline V lookup: CDR1 LNHDA, CDR2 SQIVND (reference sequence). Here the CDR3 reads CASSLPPGQQFTDTQYF. As DNA, the CDR3 is TGTGCCAGTAGTCTTCCTCCGGGACAGCAATTCACAGATACGCAGTATTTT.

This chain links TRBV6-1 with TRBJ2-5; 7 bases map to TRBD1. V was clipped by 7 bases and J by 2 bases; unmatched bases: 4. This CDR3 has 13 amino acids. Germline loops: CDR1 MNHNS, CDR2 SASEGT. The CDR3, as DNA: TGTGCCAGCACCGGGGACAGACAAGAGACCCAGTACTTC. Protein sequence: CASTGDRQETQYF.

The genes are TRBV5-4 and TRBJ2-3; no reliable D call. Germline lookup yields CDR1 SGHNT and CDR2 YYREEE (reference sequence). CDR3 size: 15 residues. Trimming took 5 bases from V and 0 from J, leaving 13 bases between them. The CDR3 DNA sequence: TGTGCCAGCAGTTTAGACCTCACTAGCACAGATACGCAGTATTTT. Encoded protein: CASSLDLTSTDTQYF.

Only one count was recorded for this clone. CDR3 in DNA: TGTGCCAGCAGTTTCGGGGGCTCCTACGAGCAGTACTTC. This encodes CASSFGGSYEQYF. The chain links TRBV28 to TRBJ2-7; weak D call: TRBD2 (6 bases). The CDR3 runs 13 residues. CDR1 is MDHEN and CDR2 is SYDVKM in the germline V gene. V was clipped by 3 bases and J by 0 bases, with 6 bases between them.

The genes are TRBV4-2 and TRBJ2-5; 12 nucleotides line up with TRBD2. The J call may not be correct, given that the DNA end is closer to TRBJ2-7. This CDR3 comprises 16 residues. Germline CDR1 is LGHNA and CDR2 is YNFKEQ. CDR3 loop: CASSQALTSGSLEQYF. The CDR3 nucleotides read TGTGCCAGCAGCCAAGCGTTGACTAGCGGGAGTCTCGAGCAGTACTTC.

The chain uses TRBV7-2 and TRBJ2-3, with TRBD1 as a possible D gene (5 bases). This CDR3 comprises 13 residues. V was cut by 1 base and J by 6 bases, with 8 bases left in between. Per germline, CDR1 SGHTA and CDR2 FQGNSA. Written as DNA, the CDR3 is TGTGCCAGCAGCTTAGACAGGCAGGATACGCAGTATTTT. As protein: CASSLDRQDTQYF.

The chain links TRBV29-1 to TRBJ2-1; 8 bases fit TRBD2. Germline values: CDR1 SQVTM, CDR2 ANQGSEA. The CDR3 length is 13 residues. V shed 5 bases and J 8 bases; nucleotides not matched to a gene: 8. For the CDR3, the DNA is TGCAGCGTTAGGTTAGCGGGGCCGTATGAGCAGTTCTTC. Amino acids: CSVRLAGPYEQFF.